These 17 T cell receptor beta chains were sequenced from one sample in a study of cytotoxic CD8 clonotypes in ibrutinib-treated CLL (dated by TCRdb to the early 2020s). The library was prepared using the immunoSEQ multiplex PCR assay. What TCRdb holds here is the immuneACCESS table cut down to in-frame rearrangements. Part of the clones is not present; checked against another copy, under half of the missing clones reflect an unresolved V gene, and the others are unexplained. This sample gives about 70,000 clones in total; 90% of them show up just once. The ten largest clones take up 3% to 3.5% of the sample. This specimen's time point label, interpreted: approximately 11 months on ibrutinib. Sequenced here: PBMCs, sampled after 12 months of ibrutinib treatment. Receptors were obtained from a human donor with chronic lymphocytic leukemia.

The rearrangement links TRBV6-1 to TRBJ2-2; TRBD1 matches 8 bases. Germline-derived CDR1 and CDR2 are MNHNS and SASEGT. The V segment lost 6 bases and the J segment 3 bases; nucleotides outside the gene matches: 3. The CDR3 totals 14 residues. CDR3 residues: CASSRQGYTGELFF. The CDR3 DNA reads TGTGCCAGCAGCCGACAGGGGTACACCGGGGAGCTGTTTTTT.

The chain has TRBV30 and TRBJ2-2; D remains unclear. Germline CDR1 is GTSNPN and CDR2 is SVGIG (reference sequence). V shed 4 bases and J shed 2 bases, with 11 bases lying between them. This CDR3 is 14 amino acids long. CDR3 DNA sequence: TGTGCCTGGACCTCGATAGAAAACACCGGGGAGCTGTTTTTT. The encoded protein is CAWTSIENTGELFF.

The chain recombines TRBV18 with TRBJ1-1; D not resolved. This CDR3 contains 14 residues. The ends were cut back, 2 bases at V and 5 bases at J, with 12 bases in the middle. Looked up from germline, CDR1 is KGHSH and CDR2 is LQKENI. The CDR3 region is CASSPRREETEAFF. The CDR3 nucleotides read TGTGCCAGCTCACCAAGGAGGGAGGAGACTGAAGCTTTCTTT.

The DNA of the CDR3 is TGTGCCAGCACCAAGAACAGGGATAACTATGGCTACACCTTC. It specifies CASTKNRDNYGYTF. The gene calls are TRBV6-5 and TRBJ1-2; D perhaps matches TRBD1 (6 bases). V shed 7 bases and J shed 1 base, with 13 bases lying between them. The CDR3 consists of 14 residues. Germline V gene lookup returns CDR1 MNHEY and CDR2 SVGAGI.

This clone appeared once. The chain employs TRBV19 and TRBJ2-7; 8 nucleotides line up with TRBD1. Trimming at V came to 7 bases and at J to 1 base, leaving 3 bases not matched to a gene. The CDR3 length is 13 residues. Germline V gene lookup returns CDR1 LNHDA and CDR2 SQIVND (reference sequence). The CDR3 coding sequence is TGTGCCAGTAAAGACAGGGGATCCTACGAGCAGTACTTC. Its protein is CASKDRGSYEQYF. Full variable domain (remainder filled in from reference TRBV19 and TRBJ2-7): DGGITQSPKYLFRKEGQNVTLSCEQNLNHDAMYWYRQDPGQGLRLIYYSQIVNDFQKGDIAEGYSVSREKKESFPLTVTSAQKNPTAFYLCASKDRGSYEQYFGPGTRLTVT.

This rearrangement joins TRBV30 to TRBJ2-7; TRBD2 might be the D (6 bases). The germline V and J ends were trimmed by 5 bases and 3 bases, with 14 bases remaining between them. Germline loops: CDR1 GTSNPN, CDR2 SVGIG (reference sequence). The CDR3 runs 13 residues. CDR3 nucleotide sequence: TGTGCCTGGCAGACGGGGGAATTCTACGAGCAGTACTTC. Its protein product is CAWQTGEFYEQYF.

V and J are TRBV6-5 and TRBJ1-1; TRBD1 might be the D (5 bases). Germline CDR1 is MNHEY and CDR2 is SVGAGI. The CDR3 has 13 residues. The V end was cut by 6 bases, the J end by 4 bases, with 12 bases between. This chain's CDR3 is CASSRGVRTEAFF. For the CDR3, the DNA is TGTGCCAGCAGCCGGGGGGTTCGCACTGAAGCTTTCTTT.

The CDR3 reads CASSPGQGAEAFF. The DNA of the CDR3 is TGCGCCAGCAGCCCAGGACAGGGGGCCGAAGCTTTCTTT. The J gene is TRBJ1-1, the V gene TRBV5-1, with TRBD1 identical over 11 bases. The CDR3 covers 13 residues. V gave up 4 bases and J gave up 8 bases; unmatched junction bases: 4. Germline lookup yields CDR1 SGHRS and CDR2 YFSETQ. Full variable domain (outside the CDR3, taken from reference TRBV5-1 and TRBJ1-1): KAGVTQTPRYLIKTRGQQVTLSCSPISGHRSVSWYQQTPGQGLQFLFEYFSETQRNKGNFPGRFSGRQFSNSRSEMNVSTLELGDSALYLCASSPGQGAEAFFGQGTRLTVV.

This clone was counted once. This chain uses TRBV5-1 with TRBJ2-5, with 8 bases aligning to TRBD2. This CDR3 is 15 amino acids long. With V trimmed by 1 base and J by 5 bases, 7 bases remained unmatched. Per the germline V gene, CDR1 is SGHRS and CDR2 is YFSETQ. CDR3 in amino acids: CASSLYSGSEETQYF. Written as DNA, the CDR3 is TGCGCCAGCAGCTTGTACAGCGGGAGTGAGGAGACCCAGTACTTC.

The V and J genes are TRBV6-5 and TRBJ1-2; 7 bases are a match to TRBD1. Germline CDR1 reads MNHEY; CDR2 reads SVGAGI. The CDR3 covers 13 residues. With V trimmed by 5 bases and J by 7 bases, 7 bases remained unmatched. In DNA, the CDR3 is TGTGCCAGCAGTGTAGACAGGGTCCGTGGCTACACCTTC. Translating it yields CASSVDRVRGYTF.

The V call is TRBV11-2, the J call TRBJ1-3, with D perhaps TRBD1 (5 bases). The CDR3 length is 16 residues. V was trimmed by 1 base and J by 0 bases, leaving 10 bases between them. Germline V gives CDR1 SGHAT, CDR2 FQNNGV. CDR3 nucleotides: TGTGCCAGCAGCTTAGCCGGGGGGAACTCTGGAAACACCATATATTTT. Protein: CASSLAGGNSGNTIYF. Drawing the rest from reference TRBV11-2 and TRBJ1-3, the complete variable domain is EAGVAQSPRYKIIEKRQSVAFWCNPISGHATLYWYQQILGQGPKLLIQFQNNGVVDDSQLPKDRFSAERLKGVDSTLKIQPAKLEDSAVYLCASSLAGGNSGNTIYFGEGSWLTVV.

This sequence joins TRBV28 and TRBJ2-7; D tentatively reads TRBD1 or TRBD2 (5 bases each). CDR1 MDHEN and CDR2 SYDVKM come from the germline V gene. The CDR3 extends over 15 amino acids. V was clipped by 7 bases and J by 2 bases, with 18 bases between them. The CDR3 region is CASIQRGRPTYEQYF. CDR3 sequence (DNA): TGTGCCAGCATCCAGAGGGGAAGGCCTACCTACGAGCAGTACTTC.

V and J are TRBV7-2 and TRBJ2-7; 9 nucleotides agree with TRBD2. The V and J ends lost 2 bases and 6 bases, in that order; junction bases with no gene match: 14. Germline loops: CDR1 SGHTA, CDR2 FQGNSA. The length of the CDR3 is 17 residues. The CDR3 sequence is CASSLISGAGGLREQYF. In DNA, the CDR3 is TGTGCCAGCAGCTTAATCTCCGGGGCGGGAGGGCTACGCGAGCAGTACTTC. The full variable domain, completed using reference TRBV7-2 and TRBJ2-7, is GAGVSQSPSNKVTEKGKDVELRCDPISGHTALYWYRQSLGQGLEFLIYFQGNSAPDKSGLPSDRFSAERTGGSVSTLTIQRTQQEDSAVYLCASSLISGAGGLREQYFGPGTRLTVT.

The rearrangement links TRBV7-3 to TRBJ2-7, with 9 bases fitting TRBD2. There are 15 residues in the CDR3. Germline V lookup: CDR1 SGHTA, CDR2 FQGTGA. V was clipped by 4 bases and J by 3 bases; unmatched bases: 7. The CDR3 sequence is CASSYQREANYEQYF. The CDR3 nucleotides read TGTGCCAGCAGCTACCAGCGGGAGGCTAACTACGAGCAGTACTTC. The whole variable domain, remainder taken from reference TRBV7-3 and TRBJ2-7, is GAGVSQTPSNKVTEKGKYVELRCDPISGHTALYWYRQSLGQGPEFLIYFQGTGAADDSGLPNDRFFAVRPEGSVSTLKIQRTERGDSAVYLCASSYQREANYEQYFGPGTRLTVT.

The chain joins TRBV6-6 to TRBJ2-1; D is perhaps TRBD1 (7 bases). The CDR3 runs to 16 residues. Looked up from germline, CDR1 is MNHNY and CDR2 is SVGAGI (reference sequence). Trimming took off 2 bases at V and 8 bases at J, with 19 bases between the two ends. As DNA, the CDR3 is TGTGCCAGCAGTTACCCGACAGGGAAGGGGGGAGATGAGCAGTTCTTC. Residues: CASSYPTGKGGDEQFF.

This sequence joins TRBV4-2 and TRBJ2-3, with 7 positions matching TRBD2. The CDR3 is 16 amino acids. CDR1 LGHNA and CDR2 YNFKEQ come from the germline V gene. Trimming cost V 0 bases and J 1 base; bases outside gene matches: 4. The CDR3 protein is CASSQDLSGGTDTQYF. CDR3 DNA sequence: TGTGCCAGCAGCCAAGATCTCAGCGGGGGCACAGATACGCAGTATTTT.

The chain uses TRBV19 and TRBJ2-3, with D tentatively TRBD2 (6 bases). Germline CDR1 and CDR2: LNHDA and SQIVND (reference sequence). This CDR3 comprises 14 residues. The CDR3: CATVTSLNTDTQYF. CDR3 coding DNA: TGTGCAACAGTAACTAGCCTAAACACAGATACGCAGTATTTT.